What follows are 14 T cell receptor beta chains derived from one specimen sequenced in a study of blood T cell repertoires in COVID-19. Measured with immunoSEQ multiplex PCR; TCRdb has only the in-frame clones, and not every one. This sample yields over 12,000 clones, of which roughly 86% are seen a single time; 17% belongs to the top ten. The material sequenced was peripheral blood. The receptors were gathered from a human donor in a cohort sampled during active COVID-19.

The V and J genes are TRBV5-6 and TRBJ1-5; D ambiguous. Trimming took off 2 bases at V and 1 base at J, with 16 bases between the two ends. Germline V CDR1 and CDR2: SGHDT, YYEEEE. The CDR3 contains 17 residues. The CDR3 spells CASSLGDAVGSNQPQHF. The CDR3 DNA follows: TGTGCCAGCAGCTTAGGTGATGCAGTCGGGAGCAATCAGCCCCAGCATTTT.

This clone was counted once. V gene TRBV6-2 or TRBV6-3 combines with J gene TRBJ2-3; D is perhaps TRBD2 (7 bases). Germline lookup yields CDR1 MNHEY and CDR2 SVGEGT. The CDR3 length is 15 residues. With 2 bases removed from V and 2 bases from J, the gap between germline ends came to 11 bases. CDR3 nucleotide sequence: TGTGCCAGCAGTTACCACGGGGGGCTCACAGATACGCAGTATTTT. Residues: CASSYHGGLTDTQYF.

J is TRBJ2-5 and V is TRBV2, with 11 bases fitting TRBD1. The CDR3 has 13 amino acids. Germline V gene lookup returns CDR1 SNHLY and CDR2 FYNNEI. Trimming took 7 bases from V and 5 from J; bases not matched to a gene: 3. CDR3 protein: CASIGTGGETQYF. CDR3 bases: TGTGCCAGCATAGGGACAGGGGGTGAGACCCAGTACTTC.

The chain links TRBV9 to TRBJ2-2, with D hard to call. CDR1 and CDR2 (germline): SGDLS, YYNGEE. V gave up 4 bases and J gave up 7 bases, with 14 bases separating them. This CDR3 has 14 amino acids. The CDR3 is CASSPLQVGGELFF. As DNA, the CDR3 is TGTGCCAGCAGCCCCCTCCAGGTGGGCGGGGAGCTGTTTTTT.

This clone was seen only a few times. V usage is TRBV11-3 and J usage is TRBJ1-5; D not certain. The ends were cut back, 7 bases at V and 5 bases at J, with 12 bases in the middle. The germline CDR1 and CDR2 sequences are SGHNT and YENEEA. This CDR3 comprises 13 residues. In nucleotides, the CDR3 is TGTGCCAGCACCCAACAGTCGGATCAGCCCCAGCATTTT. Translating it yields CASTQQSDQPQHF.

This rearrangement joins TRBV7-2 to TRBJ2-7, with TRBD1 identical over 8 bases. CDR1 and CDR2 (germline): SGHTA, FQGNSA. With 5 bases clipped from V and 7 bases from J, the junction kept 7 bases outside the gene matches. There are 13 residues in the CDR3. In DNA form, the CDR3 reads TGTGCCAGCAGCCATGGGGGACAGGAAGAGCAGTACTTC. This codes for CASSHGGQEEQYF.

This sequence joins TRBV18 and TRBJ1-5; 9 nucleotides line up with TRBD1. V lost 6 bases to trimming and J lost 5 bases; unmatched junction nucleotides: 2. In germline, CDR1 is KGHSH, CDR2 LQKENI. The CDR3 runs to 13 residues. CDR3 sequence: CASSRDRDQPQHF. The CDR3 DNA sequence: TGTGCCAGCTCCCGGGACAGGGATCAGCCCCAGCATTTT.

The chain carries TRBV14 and TRBJ2-7, with TRBD1 matching over 10 bases. Germline V gives CDR1 SGHDN, CDR2 FVKESK. CDR3 size: 14 residues. Trimming cost V 4 bases and J 5 bases; bases outside gene matches: 5. Here the CDR3 DNA reads TGTGCCAGCAGCCTGGGACAGGGGTTCGACGAGCAGTACTTC. It encodes CASSLGQGFDEQYF.

V gene TRBV5-1 combines with J gene TRBJ1-2, with unresolved D. Germline V gene lookup returns CDR1 SGHRS and CDR2 YFSETQ. V lost 0 bases, J lost 1 base, and 4 bases lay in between. The CDR3 runs 13 residues. CDR3 residues: CASSLVSNYGYTF. As DNA, the CDR3 is TGCGCCAGCAGCTTGGTCAGTAACTATGGCTACACCTTC.

The rearrangement uses TRBV9 and TRBJ1-1; TRBD1 matches at 9 bases. This CDR3 has 14 residues. J lost 2 bases, V lost 2 bases, and 1 base had no gene match. Germline V lookup: CDR1 SGDLS, CDR2 YYNGEE. CDR3 sequence: CASSVTGGNTEAFF. The DNA of the CDR3 is TGTGCCAGCAGCGTTACAGGGGGCAACACTGAAGCTTTCTTT.

This rearrangement joins TRBV4-3 to TRBJ1-4, with D tentatively TRBD1 (5 bases). CDR3 size: 15 residues. Trimming took 3 bases from V and 4 from J, leaving 12 bases between them. Germline CDR1 is LGHNA and CDR2 is YSLEER. CDR3 residues: CASSQGWGLNEKLFF. The CDR3 nucleotides read TGCGCCAGCAGCCAGGGTTGGGGCCTTAATGAAAAACTGTTTTTT.

This chain connects TRBV6-5 to TRBJ2-1; 8 positions agree with TRBD2. The CDR3 loop spans 13 amino acids. Trimming took 11 bases from V and 9 from J; bases not matched to a gene: 12. Germline V lookup: CDR1 MNHEY, CDR2 SVGAGI. The CDR3 DNA reads as TGTGCCGCCGGGAGGGGCCTAGTCGGTGAGCAGTTCTTC. Its protein product is CAAGRGLVGEQFF.

This rearrangement joins TRBV2 to TRBJ2-2; 13 bases are a match to TRBD2. Losses at the gene ends were 5 bases for V and 7 bases for J; bases not matched to a gene: 7. CDR3 length: 16 residues. The germline CDR1 and CDR2 sequences are SNHLY and FYNNEI. CDR3 region: CASSSPGTSGVGELFF. The CDR3 coding sequence is TGTGCCAGCAGTTCCCCCGGGACTAGCGGGGTCGGGGAGCTGTTTTTT.

This sequence joins TRBV6-6 and TRBJ2-7, with D perhaps TRBD1 (6 bases). Trimming removed 8 bases at V and 7 bases at J, with 27 bases between. Germline V CDR1 and CDR2: MNHNY, SVGAGI (reference sequence). The CDR3 has 16 amino acids. CDR3 DNA sequence: TGTGCCAGCGCGGCAGGGGTACAGACAGCCTCGGAGGAGCAGTACTTC. This gives the protein CASAAGVQTASEEQYF.